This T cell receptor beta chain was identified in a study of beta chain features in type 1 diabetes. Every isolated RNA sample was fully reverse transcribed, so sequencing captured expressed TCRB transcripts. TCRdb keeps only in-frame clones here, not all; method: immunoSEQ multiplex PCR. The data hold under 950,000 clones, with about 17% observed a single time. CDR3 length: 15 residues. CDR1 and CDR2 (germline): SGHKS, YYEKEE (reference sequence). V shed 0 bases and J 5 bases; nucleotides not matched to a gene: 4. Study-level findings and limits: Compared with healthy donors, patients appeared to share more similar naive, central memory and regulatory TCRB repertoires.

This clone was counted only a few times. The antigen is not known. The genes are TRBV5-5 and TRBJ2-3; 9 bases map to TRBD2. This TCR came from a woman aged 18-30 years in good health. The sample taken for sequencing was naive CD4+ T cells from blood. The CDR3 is CASSLEPAGGDTQYF. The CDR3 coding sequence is TGTGCCAGCAGCTTGGAGCCAGCGGGAGGAGATACGCAGTATTTT.